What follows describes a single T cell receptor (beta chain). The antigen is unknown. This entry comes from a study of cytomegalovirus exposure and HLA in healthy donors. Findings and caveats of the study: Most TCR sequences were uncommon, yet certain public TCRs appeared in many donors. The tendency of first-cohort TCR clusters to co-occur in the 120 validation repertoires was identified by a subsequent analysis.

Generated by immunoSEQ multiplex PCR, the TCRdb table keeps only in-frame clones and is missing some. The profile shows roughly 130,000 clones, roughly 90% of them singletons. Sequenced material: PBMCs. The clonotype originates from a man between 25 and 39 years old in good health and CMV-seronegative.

The CDR3 DNA is TGCGCCAGCAGCCAATGGGGCGAGATCAATGAGCAGTTCTTC. Its translation: CASSQWGEINEQFF. The chain is built from TRBV4-1 and TRBJ2-1; weak D call: TRBD1 (5 bases). Germline V gene data show CDR1 as MGHRA and CDR2 as YSYEKL. Trimming removed 2 bases at V and 6 bases at J, with 11 bases between. The CDR3 length is 14 residues.